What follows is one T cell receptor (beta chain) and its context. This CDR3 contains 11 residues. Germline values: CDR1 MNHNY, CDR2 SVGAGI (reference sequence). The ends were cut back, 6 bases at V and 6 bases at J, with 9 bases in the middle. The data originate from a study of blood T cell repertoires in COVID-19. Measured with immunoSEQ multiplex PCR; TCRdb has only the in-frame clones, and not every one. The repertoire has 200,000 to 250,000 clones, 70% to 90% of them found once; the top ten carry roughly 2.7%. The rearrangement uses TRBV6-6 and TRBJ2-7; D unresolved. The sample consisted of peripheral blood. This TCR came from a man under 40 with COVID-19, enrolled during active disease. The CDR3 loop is CASSHTSEQYF. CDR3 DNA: TGTGCCAGCAGCCATACAAGCGAGCAGTACTTC.